The present T cell receptor beta chain was sequenced within a study of cytomegalovirus exposure and HLA in healthy donors. As for the study in general: An earlier analysis identified 95 million to 120 million unique TCR beta sequences in about 179 million T cells.

The V end was cut by 5 bases, the J end by 0 bases, with 22 bases between. There are 18 residues in the CDR3. Per the germline V gene, CDR1 is LNHDA and CDR2 is SQIVND (reference sequence). It was with 60 Vbeta and 13 Jbeta primers that the PCR ran. TCRdb's table, derived via immunoSEQ multiplex PCR, lists solely in-frame clones and lacks some. Among under 200,000 clones listed, around 72% were seen once. On this clone: The target antigen is unknown.

Study-wide results and caveats: In a later analysis, HLA-C alleles had the fewest associated TCRs, DRB1 alleles the most. Sequencing depth roughly uniform across donors was assumed in presence/absence analyses. Listed as cytomegalovirus-associated were over 150 TCR beta chains.

The gene calls are TRBV19 and TRBJ1-1; D is perhaps TRBD1 (5 bases). This clonotype was obtained from a woman aged 45 to 65 in good health and CMV-seropositive. The source material was PBMCs. CDR3 amino acids: CASSSRAGLILMNTEAFF. For the CDR3, the DNA is TGTGCCAGTAGTTCCCGGGCAGGGCTTATTCTCATGAACACTGAAGCTTTCTTT.